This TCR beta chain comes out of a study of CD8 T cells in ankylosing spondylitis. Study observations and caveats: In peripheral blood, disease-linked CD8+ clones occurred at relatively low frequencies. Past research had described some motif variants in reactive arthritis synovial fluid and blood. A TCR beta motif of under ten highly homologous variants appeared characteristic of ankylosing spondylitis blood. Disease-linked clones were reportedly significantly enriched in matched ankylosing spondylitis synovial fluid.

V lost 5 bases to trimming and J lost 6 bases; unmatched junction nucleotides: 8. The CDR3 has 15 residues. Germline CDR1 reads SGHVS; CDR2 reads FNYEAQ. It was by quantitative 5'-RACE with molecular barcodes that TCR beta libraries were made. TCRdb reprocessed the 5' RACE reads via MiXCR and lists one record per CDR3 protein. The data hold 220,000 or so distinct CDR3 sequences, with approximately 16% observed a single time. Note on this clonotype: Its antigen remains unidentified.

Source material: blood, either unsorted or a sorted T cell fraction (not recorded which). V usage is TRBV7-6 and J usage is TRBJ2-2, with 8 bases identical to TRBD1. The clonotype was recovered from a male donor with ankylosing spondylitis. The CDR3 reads CASSIGQGAAGELFF. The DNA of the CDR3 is TGTGCCAGCAGCATAGGCCAGGGGGCCGCCGGGGAGCTGTTTTTT.